This TCR beta chain was sequenced for a study of CD8 T cells in Susac syndrome. V dropped 5 bases and J dropped 1 base, with 11 bases sitting between them. The CDR3 runs to 14 residues. Germline loops: CDR1 PRHDT, CDR2 FYEKMQ (reference sequence). An amount of RNA that ranged from roughly 0.5 to 1 ug was reverse transcribed with random hexamers. Amplification of TCR beta CDR3 used immunoSEQ multiplex PCR across 54 Vbeta and 13 Jbeta. TCRdb passed the immunoSEQ multiplex PCR reads through MiXCR, listing each CDR3 protein once. The table records 100,000 to 150,000 distinct CDR3 sequences, 90% to 95% of them present only once. The multiple sclerosis controls were treatment-naive patients with relapsing-remitting disease that was stable or active. TEMRA cells were FACS-enriched, with CD8+ and CD4+ T cells isolated negatively.

This sequence originates from a human donor with multiple sclerosis. V is TRBV13 and J is TRBJ2-5; D is undetermined. Sequencing used CD8+ T cells from PBMCs. The CDR3 sequence is CASSPSPLQETQYF. The CDR3 DNA is TGTGCCAGCAGCCCAAGTCCCCTCCAAGAGACCCAGTACTTC.